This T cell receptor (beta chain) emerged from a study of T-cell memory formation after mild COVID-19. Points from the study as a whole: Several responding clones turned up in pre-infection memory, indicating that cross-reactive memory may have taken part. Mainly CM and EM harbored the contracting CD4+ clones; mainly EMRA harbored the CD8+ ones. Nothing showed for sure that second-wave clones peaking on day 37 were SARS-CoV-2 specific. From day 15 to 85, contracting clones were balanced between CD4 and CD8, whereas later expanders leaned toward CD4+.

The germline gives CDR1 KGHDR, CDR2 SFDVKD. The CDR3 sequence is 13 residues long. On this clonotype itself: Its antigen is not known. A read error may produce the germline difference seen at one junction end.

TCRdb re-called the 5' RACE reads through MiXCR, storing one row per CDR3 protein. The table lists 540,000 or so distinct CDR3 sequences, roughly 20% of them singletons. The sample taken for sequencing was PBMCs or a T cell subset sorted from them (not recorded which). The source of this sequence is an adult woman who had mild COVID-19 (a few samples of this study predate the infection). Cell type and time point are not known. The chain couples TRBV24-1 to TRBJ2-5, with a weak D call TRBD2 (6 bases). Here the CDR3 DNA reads TGTGCCTCCAGTGAGAGAGCGGGAGAGACCCAGTACTTC. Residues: CASSERAGETQYF.